Below are 16 T cell receptor beta chains sequenced from a single sample in a study of blood T cell repertoires in COVID-19. Generated by immunoSEQ multiplex PCR, the TCRdb table keeps only in-frame clones and is missing some. The sample carries about 280,000 clones, 85% recorded once. The sample taken for sequencing was PBMCs or T cells enriched from blood (not recorded which). These receptors all stem from a woman in her forties or fifties who had recovered from COVID-19.

This clone has just one count. The chain carries TRBV2 and TRBJ2-7; 7 nucleotides match TRBD1. The CDR3 covers 14 residues. J lost 2 bases, V lost 7 bases, and 8 bases had no gene match. CDR1 and CDR2 (germline): SNHLY, FYNNEI. CDR3 DNA: TGTGCCAGCATTATAGGACAGGCTGCCTACGAGCAGTACTTC. Its protein product is CASIIGQAAYEQYF.

The chain is built from TRBV3-1 (or the pseudogene TRBV3-2) and TRBJ2-7, with unresolved D. Between the trimmed V and J ends, which lost 1 base and 0 bases, there was a span of 10 bases. This CDR3 comprises 15 residues. Germline loops: CDR1 LGHDT, CDR2 YNNKEL (reference sequence). CDR3 amino acids: CASSQGSYSSYEQYF. The CDR3 region has the DNA TGTGCCAGCAGCCAAGGTAGCTATAGCTCCTACGAGCAGTACTTC.

This clone was counted a single time. CDR3 in amino acids: CATSDSGQGGNQPQHF. CDR3 bases: TGTGCCACCAGTGATTCCGGACAGGGGGGAAATCAGCCCCAGCATTTT. The rearrangement links TRBV24-1 to TRBJ1-5; 10 positions agree with TRBD1. Germline V gene lookup returns CDR1 KGHDR and CDR2 SFDVKD. The V gene end was trimmed by 2 bases and the J gene end by 4 bases; junction bases not matched to a gene: 4. The CDR3 extends over 16 amino acids.

V usage is TRBV19 and J usage is TRBJ1-2; 8 positions agree with TRBD1. Germline V CDR1 and CDR2: LNHDA, SQIVND (reference sequence). The CDR3 is 12 amino acids. J gave up 4 bases and V 10 bases, and 5 bases lay outside the gene matches. The CDR3 loop reads CATGQGGYGYTF. Here the CDR3 DNA reads TGTGCCACTGGACAGGGCGGCTATGGCTACACCTTC.

The V and J genes are TRBV5-1 and TRBJ2-7; 7 bases line up with TRBD1. Trimming took 5 bases from V and 1 from J; bases not matched to a gene: 9. The CDR3 covers 15 residues. Germline-derived CDR1 and CDR2 are SGHRS and YFSETQ. Here the CDR3 reads CASRSRQGISYEQYF. CDR3 DNA: TGCGCCAGCAGAAGTAGACAGGGTATATCCTACGAGCAGTACTTC.

Remarks on this clone: Other DNA sequences in the sample encode the same CDR3. The chain carries TRBV3-1 (or the pseudogene TRBV3-2) and TRBJ1-5, with a weak D call TRBD1 (5 bases). Trimming took off 0 bases at V and 7 bases at J, with 7 bases between the two ends. The CDR3 length is 13 residues. The germline V gene encodes CDR1 LGHDT and CDR2 YNNKEL (reference sequence). The CDR3: CASSQDREQPQHF. In nucleotides, the CDR3 is TGTGCCAGCAGCCAAGACAGGGAACAGCCCCAGCATTTT.

The J gene is TRBJ1-2, the V gene TRBV5-1, with 7 bases matching TRBD1. Germline CDR1 is SGHRS and CDR2 is YFSETQ. V lost 2 bases, J lost 2 bases, and 0 bases stayed unmatched. The CDR3 consists of 13 residues. DNA for the CDR3: TGCGCCAGCAGCTTACAGGGGAACTATGGCTACACCTTC. Protein sequence: CASSLQGNYGYTF.

The genes are TRBV2 and TRBJ2-1; D may be TRBD1 (5 bases). The germline V gene encodes CDR1 SNHLY and CDR2 FYNNEI. The CDR3 has 14 amino acids. V dropped 7 bases and J dropped 2 bases, with 12 bases sitting between them. CDR3 coding DNA: TGTGCCAGCAAGGCCCCGGACACCTACAATGAGCAGTTCTTC. Residues: CASKAPDTYNEQFF.

The DNA of the CDR3 is TGTGCCAGCAGTCTAACGACAGGGGGTAGGGAGACCCAGTACTTC. Protein: CASSLTTGGRETQYF. The chain has TRBV27 and TRBJ2-5; 9 bases align to TRBD1. The germline gives CDR1 MNHEY, CDR2 SMNVEV (reference sequence). This CDR3 contains 15 residues. The V and J ends lost 5 bases and 5 bases, in that order; junction bases with no gene match: 9.

V and J are TRBV6-5 and TRBJ2-1, with D maybe TRBD1 (6 bases). Germline V gives CDR1 MNHEY, CDR2 SVGAGI. Trimming removed 4 bases from V and 0 bases from J, with 10 bases in between. There are 15 residues in the CDR3. The CDR3 DNA reads as TGTGCCAGCAGTTCGACAGGCGGCTCCTACAATGAGCAGTTCTTC. This encodes CASSSTGGSYNEQFF.

This clone was counted a single time. CDR3 residues: CASSPADLEPQHF. The CDR3 coding sequence is TGTGCCAGCTCACCAGCCGACTTGGAGCCCCAGCATTTT. The chain carries TRBV18 and TRBJ1-5; D not certain. CDR3 size: 13 residues. The V gene lost 2 bases and the J gene lost 8 bases, with 10 bases spanning the gap. CDR1 is KGHSH, CDR2 LQKENI, per germline.

This chain joins TRBV30 and TRBJ1-5; TRBD1 matches at 12 bases. CDR3 size: 15 residues. V dropped 0 bases and J dropped 9; count of bases not matched to a gene: 6. Germline-derived CDR1 and CDR2 are GTSNPN and SVGIG (reference sequence). As DNA, the CDR3 is TGTGCCTGGAGTGTTATGGGACAGGGGGCATCGCCCCAGCATTTT. This translates into CAWSVMGQGASPQHF.

The rearrangement joins TRBV30 to TRBJ1-2; the match to TRBD1 covers 7 bases. Germline V CDR1 and CDR2: GTSNPN, SVGIG (reference sequence). This CDR3 spans 14 amino acids. After removal of 0 bases from V and 4 bases from J, the junction contained 5 bases not matched to a gene. The CDR3 here is CAWSVPGQLYGYTF. DNA of the CDR3: TGTGCCTGGAGTGTACCGGGACAGCTCTATGGCTACACCTTC. Complete variable domain (other parts from reference TRBV30 and TRBJ1-2): SQTIHQWPATLVQPVGSPLSLECTVEGTSNPNLYWYRQAAGRGLQLLFYSVGIGQISSEVPQNLSASRPQDRQFILSSKKLLLSDSGFYLCAWSVPGQLYGYTFGSGTRLTVV.

Of note for this clone: The sample has other DNA sequences that encode this CDR3 too. The chain joins TRBV3-1 (or the pseudogene TRBV3-2) to TRBJ1-1; 7 bases match TRBD1. This CDR3 comprises 13 residues. Germline CDR1 LGHDT, CDR2 YNNKEL (reference sequence). J was trimmed by 5 bases and V by 1 base; bases with no gene match: 1. The CDR3 spells CASSQVRGTEAFF. CDR3 coding DNA: TGTGCCAGCAGCCAAGTCAGGGGGACTGAAGCTTTCTTT.

By its share, this clone is medium-sized (0.01 to 0.1%). The chain recombines TRBV5-1 with TRBJ2-7; maybe TRBD2 (6 bases). Germline values: CDR1 SGHRS, CDR2 YFSETQ. Trimming stripped 0 bases from V and 5 bases from J, with 12 bases between. This CDR3 is 14 amino acids long. The CDR3 DNA reads TGCGCCAGCAGCTTGGCGTCGCCGGGGGACGAGCAGTACTTC. Translating it yields CASSLASPGDEQYF.

The chain recombines TRBV15 with TRBJ1-1; 7 nucleotides agree with TRBD1. The CDR3 totals 16 residues. J gave up 2 bases and V 3 bases, and 9 bases lay outside the gene matches. CDR1 and CDR2 (germline): LNHNV, YYDKDF (reference sequence). The CDR3 is CATSRFTGVPNTEAFF. CDR3 sequence (DNA): TGTGCCACCAGCAGGTTCACAGGGGTCCCTAACACTGAAGCTTTCTTT.